The clone carrying this TCR beta chain was detected only a few times. Its antigen is unknown. Researchers used genomic DNA as the template to profile TCR beta VDJ and CDR3. In TCRdb, the reads were re-called with MiXCR into one record per CDR3 protein. The sample holds a few hundred thousand distinct CDR3 sequences, approximately 51% seen once. CDR1 and CDR2 (germline): SGHRS, YFSETQ. The CDR3 extends over 13 amino acids. Trimming took off 0 bases at V and 9 bases at J, with 13 bases between the two ends. This sample was included in a study of CD8+CD57+ T cells in acquired aplastic anemia. About the research overall: Isolated CD4+ and CD8+ cells, once sorted, yielded DNA averaging around 3 ug. General observations from the study: Patients and controls shared some 30 CD8+ CDR3 sequences, highly expressed in patients.

Patients who underwent sequencing had shown CD8+CD57+ cell expansion by flow cytometry. This sequence joins TRBV5-1 and TRBJ2-7; no clear D gene. This clonotype was obtained from a human donor with aplastic anemia. The sequenced sample was sorted CD4+, CD8+, or CD8+CD57+ T cells (not recorded which) from PBMCs. The CDR3 reads CASSLATDLGQYF. CDR3 sequence (DNA): TGCGCCAGCAGCTTGGCCACTGACCTCGGGCAGTACTTC.